A single sample is the source of the 21 T cell receptor beta chains below, sequenced in a study of cytomegalovirus exposure and HLA in healthy donors. The PCR contained 60 Vbeta and 13 Jbeta primers. The assay was immunoSEQ multiplex PCR, and TCRdb's table has in-frame clones only and misses some. The table has some 160,000 clones, almost 75% seen once; the top ten hold under 5.5%. Sequenced input: PBMCs. The receptor set was obtained from a woman under 30 in good health and CMV-seropositive.

V is TRBV4-2 and J is TRBJ2-5; the match to TRBD1 covers 8 bases. The J call may be wrong; the DNA end is better matched by TRBJ2-7. The CDR3 is 14 residues long. CDR1 is LGHNA, CDR2 YNFKEQ, per germline. The CDR3 here is CASSLGQGSAEQYF. The CDR3, as DNA: TGTGCCAGCAGCCTCGGACAGGGTTCGGCCGAGCAGTACTTC.

The chain carries TRBV2 and TRBJ2-2, with D possibly TRBD1 on 5 matching bases. Between the trimmed V and J ends, which lost 6 bases and 6 bases, there was a span of 14 bases. CDR1 SNHLY and CDR2 FYNNEI come from the germline V gene. This CDR3 region has 14 residues. CDR3 loop: CASSPSRGPGELFF. In nucleotides, the CDR3 is TGTGCCAGCAGCCCCTCTAGGGGTCCCGGGGAGCTGTTTTTT.

This clone has just a few counts. The chain is built from TRBV6-1 and TRBJ2-3; possible D gene TRBD2, 6 bases. With 4 bases removed from V and 4 bases from J, the gap between germline ends came to 18 bases. CDR1 is MNHNS and CDR2 is SASEGT in the germline V gene. The CDR3 spans 16 residues. The CDR3 loop is CASSVRLIGGADTQYF. In DNA form, the CDR3 reads TGTGCCAGCAGTGTGAGGCTTATCGGAGGGGCAGATACGCAGTATTTT.

The chain carries TRBV27 and TRBJ2-4, with 7 bases aligning to TRBD2. J was trimmed by 6 bases and V by 3 bases; bases with no gene match: 8. In germline, CDR1 is MNHEY, CDR2 SMNVEV (reference sequence). The CDR3 runs 15 residues. The CDR3 region has the DNA TGTGCCAGCAGTTTGGAAGGGAGGGGCGCAAACATTCAGTACTTC. Protein sequence: CASSLEGRGANIQYF.

This clone was detected only a few times. The CDR3 loop is CASSLGPDGKAGELFF. For the CDR3, the DNA is TGTGCCAGCAGCTTGGGCCCAGATGGAAAGGCCGGGGAGCTGTTTTTT. The chain has TRBV7-2 and TRBJ2-2; no reliable D call. The germline CDR1 and CDR2 sequences are SGHTA and FQGNSA. V shed 3 bases and J shed 6 bases, with 17 bases lying between them. The CDR3 length is 16 residues. The full variable domain, completed using reference TRBV7-2 and TRBJ2-2, is GAGVSQSPSNKVTEKGKDVELRCDPISGHTALYWYRQSLGQGLEFLIYFQGNSAPDKSGLPSDRFSAERTGGSVSTLTIQRTQQEDSAVYLCASSLGPDGKAGELFFGEGSRLTVL.

In its sample, this clone was seen once. The CDR3 DNA reads as TGTGCCAGCAGCTTAAGCGGGGGGCTCGAGACCCAGTACTTC. Protein product: CASSLSGGLETQYF. The J gene is TRBJ2-5, the V gene TRBV7-8; 9 bases are a match to TRBD2. The V gene's germline CDR1 is SGHVS and CDR2 FQNEAQ. CDR3 length: 14 residues. V gave up 2 bases and J gave up 5 bases; unmatched junction bases: 3.

The CDR3 spells CASSFISFETQYF. CDR3 nucleotide sequence: TGTGCCAGCAGCTTTATAAGCTTCGAGACCCAGTACTTC. The genes are TRBV7-2 and TRBJ2-5; D ambiguous. This CDR3 comprises 13 residues. The ends were cut back, 3 bases at V and 5 bases at J, with 10 bases in the middle. Germline V CDR1 and CDR2: SGHTA, FQGNSA.

Details on this clone: Mismatch with germline at one junction end may stem from a read error. This chain connects TRBV9 to TRBJ2-7, with unresolved D. Germline V gene data show CDR1 as SGDLS and CDR2 as YYNGEE. This CDR3 comprises 14 residues. This CDR3 reads CASSVGRLRRSLGF. CDR3 nucleotides: TGTGCCAGCAGCGTAGGGCGGCTCCGCCGATCCCTAGGCTTC. The full variable domain, in which reference TRBV9 and TRBJ2-7 provide the parts outside the CDR3, is DSGVTQTPKHLITATGQRVTLRCSPRSGDLSVYWYQQSLDQGLQFLIQYYNGEERAKGNILERFSAQQFPDLHSELNLSSLELGDSALYFCASSVGRLRRSLGFGPGTRLTVT.

The J gene is TRBJ2-1, the V gene TRBV7-9; 12 bases line up with TRBD1. Trimming removed 5 bases from V and 7 bases from J; junction bases left unmatched: 9. The germline gives CDR1 SEHNR, CDR2 FQNEAQ (reference sequence). The CDR3 extends over 16 amino acids. CDR3 amino acids: CASSLPRDRGRNEQFF. The CDR3 nucleotides are TGTGCCAGCAGCCTCCCCCGGGACAGGGGGCGAAATGAGCAGTTCTTC.

The chain has TRBV7-9 and TRBJ1-1; TRBD1 is a possible D gene (5 bases). Germline V gives CDR1 SEHNR, CDR2 FQNEAQ (reference sequence). The CDR3 has 13 amino acids. V lost 5 bases and J lost 5, with 12 bases in between. The CDR3 bases are TGTGCCAGCAGCACCGACAGTAGGACTGAAGCTTTCTTT. Its protein is CASSTDSRTEAFF.

This sequence joins TRBV5-1 and TRBJ2-7, with TRBD1 as a possible D gene (5 bases). Germline CDR1 reads SGHRS; CDR2 reads YFSETQ. CDR3 size: 15 residues. V gave up 0 bases and J gave up 2 bases, with 12 bases separating them. CDR3: CASSLARGAAYEQYF. In DNA, the CDR3 is TGCGCCAGCAGCTTGGCACGTGGGGCCGCCTACGAGCAGTACTTC.

This clone was seen only a few times. The gene calls are TRBV28 and TRBJ2-3; D is ambiguous. CDR1 is MDHEN, CDR2 SYDVKM, per germline. Trimming pared 1 base from V and 4 bases from J, leaving 3 bases between. The CDR3 covers 12 residues. The CDR3 DNA sequence: TGTGCCAGCAGTTTATCTCCAGATACGCAGTATTTT. Translation gives CASSLSPDTQYF.

The chain is built from TRBV29-1 and TRBJ1-2; D is unresolved. This CDR3 region has 13 residues. Germline CDR1 is SQVTM and CDR2 is ANQGSEA. Trimming took 6 bases from V and 0 from J, leaving 11 bases between them. CDR3 sequence: CSVVRRANYGYTF. DNA for the CDR3: TGCAGCGTAGTCCGAAGAGCTAACTATGGCTACACCTTC.

This chain links TRBV7-9 with TRBJ2-5; possibly TRBD2 for D (6 bases). V lost 7 bases to trimming and J lost 2 bases, with 20 bases between them. The germline V gene has CDR1 SEHNR and CDR2 FQNEAQ (reference sequence). The CDR3 spans 16 residues. The CDR3 nucleotides are TGTGCCAGCACCCCTGATCGGGGGATCGTACAAGAGACCCAGTACTTC. Translated: CASTPDRGIVQETQYF.

This clone has only a few counts. The V call is TRBV20-1, the J call TRBJ1-1, with D unresolved. Trimming cost V 5 bases and J 7 bases, with 8 bases left between them. This CDR3 region has 10 residues. The germline CDR1 and CDR2 sequences are DFQATT and SNEGSKA (reference sequence). The CDR3 DNA reads TGCAGTGCTGCTCCTAATGAAGCTTTCTTT. This translates into CSAAPNEAFF.

As regards this clone: One end of the junction is discordant with germline, which a read error may explain. The chain recombines TRBV5-4 with TRBJ2-1; 8 nucleotides agree with TRBD1. This CDR3 contains 15 residues. CDR1 and CDR2 (germline): SGHNT, YYREEE (reference sequence). As DNA, the CDR3 is TGTGCCGGCAGCCAAGACAGGGGTGACTACAATGAGCAGTTCTTC. It yields the protein CAGSQDRGDYNEQFF.

The rearrangement joins TRBV6-5 to TRBJ2-2; a weak D match, TRBD1 (6 bases). The CDR3 consists of 15 residues. V was clipped by 4 bases and J by 0 bases, with 9 bases between them. CDR1 and CDR2 (germline): MNHEY, SVGAGI. The CDR3 region has the DNA TGTGCCAGCAGTTTCGGGACAACGAACACCGGGGAGCTGTTTTTT. Translated: CASSFGTTNTGELFF.

This clone showed up just a few times. The CDR3 reads CASSQEKPPDSAFNEQFF. CDR3 DNA sequence: TGCGCCAGCAGCCAAGAAAAACCCCCAGACTCGGCTTTCAATGAGCAGTTCTTC. V is TRBV4-3 and J is TRBJ2-1; D is undetermined. This CDR3 has 18 residues. Trimming removed 0 bases at V and 6 bases at J, with 21 bases between. Germline lookup yields CDR1 LGHNA and CDR2 YSLEER.

The chain is built from TRBV21-1 and TRBJ1-2; TRBD1 was called by the table and not checked on the DNA. TRBV21-1 is a recognized pseudogene. This CDR3 spans 20 amino acids. The DNA of the CDR3 is TGTGCCAGCAGCAGGGGTTGGGGGTGGACAGGAGAAAAGATAAAGGATGGCTACACCTTC. Its translation: CASSRGWGWTGEKIKDGYTF.

This clone was detected only a few times. The chain couples TRBV4-3 to TRBJ2-5; TRBD2 agrees at 9 bases. Per the germline V gene, CDR1 is LGHNA and CDR2 is YSLEER. Losses at the gene ends were 0 bases for V and 11 bases for J; bases not matched to a gene: 10. The CDR3 is made up of 15 amino acids. The CDR3 sequence: CASSQDSASGAEQYF. The CDR3 nucleotides read TGCGCCAGCAGCCAAGATTCCGCTAGCGGGGCAGAGCAGTACTTC.

The genes are TRBV10-3 and TRBJ2-7; the D is unclear. CDR1 is ENHRY, CDR2 SYGVKD, per germline. The CDR3 contains 13 residues. V shed 2 bases and J shed 6 bases, with 11 bases lying between them. The CDR3 reads CAISEDRLAEQYF. CDR3 in DNA: TGTGCCATCAGTGAGGACCGCTTAGCCGAGCAGTACTTC.